This T cell receptor (beta chain) was captured in a study of cytomegalovirus exposure and HLA in healthy donors. These donors, healthy bone marrow donors, were studied. This clone was detected once. The antigen is unknown. The CDR3 sequence is 19 residues long. Between the trimmed V and J ends, which lost 1 base and 0 bases, there was a span of 19 bases. Germline assignment: CDR1 ENHRY and CDR2 SYGVKD. With 60 Vbeta and 13 Jbeta primers, the PCR was carried out. Study processing details: A later analysis tallied approximately 80 million unique TCR beta chains, some 12 million of them shared. Assay: immunoSEQ multiplex PCR; the TCRdb copy retains only in-frame clones and omits some. V, J and clone size are those of that table, while D and trimming were read from the DNA. The sample shows around 120,000 clones, about 80% of them seen only once. Study-wide results and caveats: A later look showed TCR association rates differing by HLA locus, highest for DRB1 and lowest for HLA-C. It was reported in a later analysis that an Asian-associated ancestry cluster showed fewer N-insertions than the roughly 670-donor mean.

The sequence came from a female donor in good health and CMV-seropositive. V gene TRBV10-3 combines with J gene TRBJ2-4, with a tentative D call TRBD1 (6 bases). Sequencing was done on a sample of PBMCs. CDR3 coding DNA: TGTGCCATCAGTGAGTTTATAGGGGGAACATCCTTAGCCAAAAACATTCAGTACTTC. Translating gives CAISEFIGGTSLAKNIQYF.